Presented here are 4 T cell receptor beta chains from one specimen sequenced in a study of cytomegalovirus exposure and HLA in healthy donors. PCR involved 60 Vbeta and 13 Jbeta primers. The method was immunoSEQ multiplex PCR; TCRdb's version includes in-frame clones alone and lacks a portion of them. The sample lists 110,000 to 150,000 clones; about two thirds were seen once. Source material: PBMCs. The receptors were gathered from a man aged 40-50 years in good health and CMV-seronegative.

The chain couples TRBV5-1 to TRBJ2-5; 9 nucleotides agree with TRBD2. This CDR3 spans 17 amino acids. The V and J ends lost 0 bases and 2 bases, in that order; junction bases with no gene match: 8. Germline CDR1 and CDR2: SGHRS and YFSETQ. CDR3 loop: CASSLELLAGRQETQYF. The CDR3 DNA sequence: TGCGCCAGCAGCTTGGAGCTACTAGCGGGCCGACAAGAGACCCAGTACTTC.

The CDR3 DNA reads TGTGCCAGCAGCTCCCGACTAGCTTCCCAGTACGAGCAGTACTTC. This sequence encodes CASSSRLASQYEQYF. V usage is TRBV5-8 and J usage is TRBJ2-7; 7 bases match TRBD2. This CDR3 contains 15 residues. After removal of 3 bases from V and 4 bases from J, the junction contained 10 bases not matched to a gene. Per the germline V gene, CDR1 is SGHTS and CDR2 is YDEGEE. The variable domain in full, completed from reference TRBV5-8 and TRBJ2-7, reads EAGVTQSPTHLIKTRGQQATLRCSPISGHTSVYWYQQALGLGLQFLLWYDEGEERNRGNFPPRFSGRQFPNYSSELNVNALELEDSALYLCASSSRLASQYEQYFGPGTRLTVT.

The chain is built from TRBV27 and TRBJ1-2; 7 positions match TRBD1. The CDR3 consists of 14 residues. With 6 bases clipped from V and 2 bases from J, the junction kept 6 bases outside the gene matches. Germline values: CDR1 MNHEY, CDR2 SMNVEV (reference sequence). The CDR3 spells CASSPGGINYGYTF. CDR3 DNA sequence: TGTGCCAGCAGCCCAGGGGGGATAAACTATGGCTACACCTTC.

Here the CDR3 reads CASSEVDRGGPDTQYF. In nucleotides, the CDR3 is TGTGCCAGCAGTGAAGTTGACAGGGGTGGACCAGATACGCAGTATTTT. The chain joins TRBV6-1 to TRBJ2-3, with 8 bases identical to TRBD1. The germline CDR1 and CDR2 sequences are MNHNS and SASEGT. The junction had 7 bases not matched to a gene; V was cut back by 1 base and J by 4 bases. CDR3 length: 16 residues.